The clone carrying this T cell receptor beta chain was counted many times. The antigen remains undetermined. This specimen belongs to a study of tumor and adjacent non-tumor tissue in lung cancer. Overall study: Histology: eleven to twelve adenocarcinoma, a couple of squamous cell carcinoma, 1 small cell lung cancer.

This sample's RNA came from whole unsorted tissue. Study-wide results and caveats: Top 100 clones took a larger repertoire share in normal lung.

Three rounds of nested PCR, following a modified ARM-PCR protocol, produced the TCRbeta library. TCRdb fed the multiplex PCR reads into MiXCR, producing one record per CDR3 protein. The table shows around 120,000 distinct CDR3 sequences, with 60% to 70% occurring only once. This CDR3 spans 11 amino acids. The ends lost 7 bases at V and 6 bases at J; junction bases unmatched: 2. Per germline, CDR1 SQVTM and CDR2 ANQGSEA. The receptor's source is a young man with non-small cell lung cancer. Sequencing input: lung tumor tissue. This chain connects TRBV29-1 to TRBJ1-4; 7 positions match TRBD1. CDR3 loop: CSGQGDEKLFF. The CDR3 region has the DNA TGCAGCGGACAGGGAGATGAAAAACTGTTTTTT. The whole variable domain, filled in from reference TRBV29-1 and TRBJ1-4, reads SAVISQKPSRDICQRGTSLTIQCQVDSQVTMMFWYRQQPGQSLTLIATANQGSEATYESGFVIDKFPISRPNLTFSTLTVSNMSPEDSSIYLCSGQGDEKLFFGSGTQLSVL.